The 16 T cell receptor beta chains below were found in one sample sequenced in a study of cytomegalovirus exposure and HLA in healthy donors. 60 Vbeta and 13 Jbeta primers were used in PCR. Assay: immunoSEQ multiplex PCR; the TCRdb copy retains only in-frame clones and omits some. The sample contains around 170,000 clones, about four fifths of which appear only once. Sequencing used PBMCs. The receptors here all came from a woman aged 45 to 65 in good health and CMV-seronegative.

The chain links TRBV5-4 to TRBJ1-6, with 12 positions matching TRBD1. J was trimmed by 9 bases and V by 4 bases; bases with no gene match: 8. Germline assignment: CDR1 SGHNT and CDR2 YYREEE (reference sequence). The CDR3 sequence is 16 residues long. Here the CDR3 reads CASSKVGQGARSPLHF. In DNA, the CDR3 is TGTGCCAGCAGCAAGGTGGGACAGGGGGCTCGTTCACCCCTCCACTTT. The variable domain in full, completed from reference TRBV5-4 and TRBJ1-6, reads ETGVTQSPTHLIKTRGQQVTLRCSSQSGHNTVSWYQQALGQGPQFIFQYYREEENGRGNFPPRFSGLQFPNYSSELNVNALELDDSALYLCASSKVGQGARSPLHFGNGTRLTVT.

V is TRBV6-5 and J is TRBJ1-5; D uncertain. This CDR3 spans 14 amino acids. Looked up from germline, CDR1 is MNHEY and CDR2 is SVGAGI. V lost 3 bases and J 4 bases, leaving 10 bases between the germline ends. CDR3 region: CASSYSAGNQPQHF. CDR3 in DNA: TGTGCCAGCAGTTATAGCGCGGGTAATCAGCCCCAGCATTTT.

The rearrangement joins TRBV6-5 to TRBJ1-6; D is unclear. CDR1 MNHEY and CDR2 SVGAGI come from the germline V gene. The CDR3 covers 13 residues. V was trimmed by 4 bases and J by 10 bases, leaving 11 bases between them. CDR3 coding DNA: TGTGCCAGCAGTTTGATGGGAGACTCACCCCTCCACTTT. Its protein is CASSLMGDSPLHF.

V gene TRBV10-3 combines with J gene TRBJ2-2; 11 bases match TRBD1. J gave up 2 bases and V 6 bases, and 11 bases lay outside the gene matches. CDR1 and CDR2 (germline): ENHRY, SYGVKD. The CDR3 is made up of 18 amino acids. The CDR3 region has the DNA TGTGCCATCAGCGGAAATCTGGGACAGGGGGTAAACACCGGGGAGCTGTTTTTT. Encoded protein: CAISGNLGQGVNTGELFF.

The V call is TRBV30, the J call TRBJ2-7; D is unclear. This CDR3 has 14 amino acids. The ends were cut back, 0 bases at V and 2 bases at J, with 11 bases in the middle. CDR1 is GTSNPN and CDR2 is SVGIG in the germline V gene (reference sequence). CDR3 sequence: CAWSVSSITYEQYF. The CDR3 region has the DNA TGTGCCTGGAGTGTAAGTAGCATTACCTACGAGCAGTACTTC.

The V and J genes are TRBV13 and TRBJ2-4; 8 bases agree with TRBD1. The length of the CDR3 is 17 residues. In germline, CDR1 is PRHDT, CDR2 FYEKMQ (reference sequence). J gave up 12 bases and V 1 base, and 17 bases lay outside the gene matches. CDR3 in DNA: TGTGCCAGCAGCTTAGATCGTTTCGGGACAGGACCAGACAGTCAGTACTTC. Encoded protein: CASSLDRFGTGPDSQYF.

CDR3 nucleotide sequence: TGTGCCAGCAGCTTAGTGGGTCGGGAGGGGGATTCACCCCTCCACTTT. It codes for CASSLVGREGDSPLHF. The V and J genes are TRBV7-9 and TRBJ1-6, with D tentatively TRBD1 (6 bases). Germline CDR1 SEHNR, CDR2 FQNEAQ (reference sequence). This CDR3 has 16 residues. V dropped 1 base and J dropped 8 bases, with 15 bases sitting between them.

In this sample, this clone turned up once. This chain uses TRBV10-1 with TRBJ2-7, with a tentative D call TRBD1 (6 bases). V shed 3 bases and J shed 6 bases, with 15 bases lying between them. Germline V gene data show CDR1 as WNHNN and CDR2 as SYGVQD (reference sequence). The CDR3 length is 14 residues. CDR3 DNA: TGCGCCAGCAGTGATCCGGGACACTACCTCGAGCAGTACTTC. Protein sequence: CASSDPGHYLEQYF.

The rearrangement joins TRBV19 to TRBJ1-5; D remains ambiguous. V was trimmed by 0 bases and J by 6 bases, leaving 12 bases between them. Germline loops: CDR1 LNHDA, CDR2 SQIVND (reference sequence). CDR3 length equals 15 residues. CDR3 DNA: TGTGCCAGTAGTATAGATCACGGGGATCGTCAGCCCCAGCATTTT. Its protein product is CASSIDHGDRQPQHF. Complete variable domain (other parts from reference TRBV19 and TRBJ1-5): DGGITQSPKYLFRKEGQNVTLSCEQNLNHDAMYWYRQDPGQGLRLIYYSQIVNDFQKGDIAEGYSVSREKKESFPLTVTSAQKNPTAFYLCASSIDHGDRQPQHFGDGTRLSIL.

The CDR3 nucleotides read TGTGCCAGCAGCTCCCGCGGAGGCGGGAGTGGGTCCTACAATGAGCAGTTCTTC. Translating it yields CASSSRGGGSGSYNEQFF. The V and J genes are TRBV7-9 and TRBJ2-1, with 7 bases identical to TRBD2. Germline assignment: CDR1 SEHNR and CDR2 FQNEAQ (reference sequence). Trimming took 4 bases from V and 1 from J; bases not matched to a gene: 13. The CDR3 loop spans 18 amino acids.

This clone was observed a single time. The gene calls are TRBV7-9 and TRBJ1-1; TRBD1 matches at 10 bases. V lost 5 bases to trimming and J lost 6 bases; unmatched junction nucleotides: 6. CDR3 size: 14 residues. The germline CDR1 and CDR2 sequences are SEHNR and FQNEAQ (reference sequence). The CDR3 region is CASSGETGGSEAFF. CDR3 DNA sequence: TGTGCCAGCAGCGGAGAGACAGGGGGCTCTGAAGCTTTCTTT.

The chain employs TRBV28 and TRBJ2-7; 9 bases fit TRBD1. CDR3 length equals 15 residues. Per the germline V gene, CDR1 is MDHEN and CDR2 is SYDVKM. The trim removed 6 bases at V and 4 bases at J, leaving 10 bases unmatched. CDR3 region: CASSPAPGQGYEQYF. In DNA, the CDR3 is TGTGCCAGCAGCCCCGCACCGGGACAGGGTTACGAGCAGTACTTC.

The gene calls are TRBV19 and TRBJ2-2; a possible D gene is TRBD1 (6 bases). The CDR3 is 14 residues long. CDR1 LNHDA and CDR2 SQIVND come from the germline V gene (reference sequence). Trimming took off 10 bases at V and 5 bases at J, with 17 bases between the two ends. This CDR3 reads CATEKGTQTGELFF. CDR3 coding DNA: TGTGCCACCGAGAAAGGGACACAAACCGGGGAGCTGTTTTTT.

In regard to this clone: The junction does not match germline at one end; this may be a read error. The genes are TRBV10-3 and TRBJ2-4; the match to TRBD1 covers 10 bases. Germline V CDR1 and CDR2: ENHRY, SYGVKD. This CDR3 is built from 16 residues. In DNA, the CDR3 is TGTGCCATCAGTTCAACCGGGACAGGGGATGTAAACAGTCAGTACTTC. Encoded protein: CAISSTGTGDVNSQYF.

V and J are TRBV10-3 and TRBJ2-1; 11 bases fit TRBD2. Per germline, CDR1 ENHRY and CDR2 SYGVKD. Trimming at V came to 10 bases and at J to 5 bases, leaving 13 bases not matched to a gene. The CDR3 is 16 residues long. DNA of the CDR3: TGTGCCACCACCCGGGGTAGCGGGGGGGAAAACAATGAGCAGTTCTTC. The encoded protein is CATTRGSGGENNEQFF.

This clone has only one observation. The CDR3 DNA is TGCGCCAGCATGGGACAGGGGTTAGATACGCAGTATTTT. Protein product: CASMGQGLDTQYF. The chain joins TRBV5-1 to TRBJ2-3; 10 nucleotides align to TRBD1. This CDR3 is 13 amino acids long. V lost 6 bases and J lost 5; bases outside the gene matches: 3. Germline CDR1 reads SGHRS; CDR2 reads YFSETQ.